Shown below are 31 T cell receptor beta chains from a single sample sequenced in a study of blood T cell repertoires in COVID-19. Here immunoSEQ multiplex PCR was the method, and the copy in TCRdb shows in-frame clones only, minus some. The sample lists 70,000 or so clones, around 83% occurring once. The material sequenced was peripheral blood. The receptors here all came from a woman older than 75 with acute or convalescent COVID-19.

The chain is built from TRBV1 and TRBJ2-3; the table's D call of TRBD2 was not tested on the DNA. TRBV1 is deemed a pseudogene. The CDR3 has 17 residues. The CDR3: CTSSQDSLAFSTDTQYF. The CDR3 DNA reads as TGCACCAGCAGCCAAGACTCTCTAGCTTTTTCCACAGATACGCAGTATTTT.

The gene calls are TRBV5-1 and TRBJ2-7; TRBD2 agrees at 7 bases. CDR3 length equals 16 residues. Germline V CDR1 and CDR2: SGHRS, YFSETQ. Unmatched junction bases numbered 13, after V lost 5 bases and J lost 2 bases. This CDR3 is CASRDEGGETPYEQYF. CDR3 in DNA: TGCGCCAGCAGAGACGAGGGAGGGGAGACCCCCTACGAGCAGTACTTC.

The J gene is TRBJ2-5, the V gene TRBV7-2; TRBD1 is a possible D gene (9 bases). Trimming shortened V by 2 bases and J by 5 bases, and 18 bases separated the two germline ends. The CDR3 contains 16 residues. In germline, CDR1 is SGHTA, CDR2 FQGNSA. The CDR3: CASSLIAGQGSETQYF. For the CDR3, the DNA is TGTGCCAGCAGCTTAATAGCGGGACAGGGAAGTGAGACCCAGTACTTC.

The CDR3 sequence is CASSLSGIANTGELFF. DNA of the CDR3: TGCGCCAGCAGCTTGTCCGGGATCGCGAACACCGGGGAGCTGTTTTTT. The J gene is TRBJ2-2, the V gene TRBV5-1; a possible D gene is TRBD2 (5 bases). Trimming left V 1 base short and J 0 bases short, with 10 bases between. CDR1 and CDR2 (germline): SGHRS, YFSETQ. The CDR3 covers 16 residues.

The CDR3 protein is CASSLTGGGNQPQHF. CDR3 DNA sequence: TGCGCCAGCAGCCTGACAGGGGGCGGCAATCAGCCCCAGCATTTT. The chain has TRBV5-1 and TRBJ1-5; TRBD1 aligns across 10 bases. V dropped 4 bases and J dropped 2; count of bases not matched to a gene: 3. The CDR3 consists of 15 residues. The germline CDR1 and CDR2 sequences are SGHRS and YFSETQ.

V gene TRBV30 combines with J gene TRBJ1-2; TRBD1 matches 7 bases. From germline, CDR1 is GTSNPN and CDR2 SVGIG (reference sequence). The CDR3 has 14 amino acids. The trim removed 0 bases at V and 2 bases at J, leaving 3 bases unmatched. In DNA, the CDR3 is TGTGCCTGGAGTGTGGGACAGACCAACTATGGCTACACCTTC. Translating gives CAWSVGQTNYGYTF.

CDR3 sequence: CASRSGENTEAFF. The CDR3 DNA follows: TGTGCCAGCAGGTCCGGGGAGAACACTGAAGCTTTCTTT. The gene calls are TRBV12-3 or TRBV12-4 and TRBJ1-1; D is ambiguous. V was trimmed by 6 bases and J by 1 base, leaving 9 bases between them. The CDR3 sequence is 13 residues long.

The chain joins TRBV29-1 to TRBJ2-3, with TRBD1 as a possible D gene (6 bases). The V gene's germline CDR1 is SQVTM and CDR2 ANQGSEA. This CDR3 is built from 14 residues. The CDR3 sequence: CSAFGQRPTDTQYF. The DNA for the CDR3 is TGCAGTGCGTTTGGACAGCGCCCCACAGATACGCAGTATTTT.

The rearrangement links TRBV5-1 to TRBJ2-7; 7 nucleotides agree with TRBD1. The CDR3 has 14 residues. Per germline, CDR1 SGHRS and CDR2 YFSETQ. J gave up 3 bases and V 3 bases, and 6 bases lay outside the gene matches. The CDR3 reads CASSSTTGSYEQYF. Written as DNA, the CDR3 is TGCGCCAGCAGCTCCACGACAGGGAGCTACGAGCAGTACTTC.

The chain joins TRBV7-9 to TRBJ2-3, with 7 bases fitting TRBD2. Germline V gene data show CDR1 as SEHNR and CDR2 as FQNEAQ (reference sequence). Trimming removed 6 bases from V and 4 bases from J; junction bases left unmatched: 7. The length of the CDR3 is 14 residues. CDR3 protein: CASSLSGVADTQYF. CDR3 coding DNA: TGTGCCAGCAGTTTAAGCGGGGTGGCAGATACGCAGTATTTT.

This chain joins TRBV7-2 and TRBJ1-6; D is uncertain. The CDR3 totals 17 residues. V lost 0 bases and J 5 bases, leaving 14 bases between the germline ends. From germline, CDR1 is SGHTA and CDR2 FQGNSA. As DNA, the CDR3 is TGTGCCAGCAGCTTAGCGGGTTTGTACAGTAATAATTCACCCCTCCACTTT. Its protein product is CASSLAGLYSNNSPLHF.

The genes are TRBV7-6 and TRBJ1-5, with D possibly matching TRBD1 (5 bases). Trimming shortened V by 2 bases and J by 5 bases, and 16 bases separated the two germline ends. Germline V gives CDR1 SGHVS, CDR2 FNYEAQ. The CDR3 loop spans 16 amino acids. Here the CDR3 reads CASSLNSGGAYQPQHF. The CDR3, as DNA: TGTGCCAGCAGCTTAAACTCGGGGGGAGCTTATCAGCCCCAGCATTTT.

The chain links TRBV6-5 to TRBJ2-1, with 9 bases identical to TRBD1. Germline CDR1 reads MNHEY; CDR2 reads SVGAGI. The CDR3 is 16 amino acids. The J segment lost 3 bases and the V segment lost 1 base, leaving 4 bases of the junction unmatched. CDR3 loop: CASSYLGQGNYNEQFF. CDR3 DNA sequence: TGTGCCAGCAGTTACTTGGGACAGGGAAACTACAATGAGCAGTTCTTC.

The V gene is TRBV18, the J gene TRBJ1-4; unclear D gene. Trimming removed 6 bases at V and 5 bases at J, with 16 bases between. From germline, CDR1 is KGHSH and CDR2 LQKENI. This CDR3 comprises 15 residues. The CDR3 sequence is CASSPREGSNEKLFF. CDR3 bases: TGTGCCAGCTCCCCCCGAGAGGGTTCAAATGAAAAACTGTTTTTT.

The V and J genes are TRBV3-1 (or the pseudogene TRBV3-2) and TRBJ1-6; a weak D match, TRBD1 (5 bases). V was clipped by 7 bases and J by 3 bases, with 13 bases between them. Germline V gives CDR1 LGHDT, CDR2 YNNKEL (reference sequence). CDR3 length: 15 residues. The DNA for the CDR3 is TGTGCCAGCAATGAGGGAGGGGACTATAATTCACCCCTCCACTTT. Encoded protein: CASNEGGDYNSPLHF.

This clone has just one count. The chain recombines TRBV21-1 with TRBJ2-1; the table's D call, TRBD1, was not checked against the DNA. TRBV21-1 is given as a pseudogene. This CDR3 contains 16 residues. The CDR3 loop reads CASSALDRRSDNEQFF. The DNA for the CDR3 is TGTGCCAGCAGCGCCCTGGACAGACGAAGCGACAATGAGCAGTTCTTC.

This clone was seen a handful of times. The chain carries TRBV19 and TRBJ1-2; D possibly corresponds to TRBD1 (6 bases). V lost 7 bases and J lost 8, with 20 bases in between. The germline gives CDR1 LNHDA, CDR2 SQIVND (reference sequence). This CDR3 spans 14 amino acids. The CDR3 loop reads CASIPLRGGGGYTF. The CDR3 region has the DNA TGTGCCAGTATTCCCCTCAGAGGGGGTGGGGGCTACACCTTC.

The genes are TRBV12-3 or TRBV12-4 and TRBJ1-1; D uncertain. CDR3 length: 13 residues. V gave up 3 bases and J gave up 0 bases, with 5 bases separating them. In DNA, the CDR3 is TGTGCCAGCAGTTTTTCTATGAACACTGAAGCTTTCTTT. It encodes CASSFSMNTEAFF.

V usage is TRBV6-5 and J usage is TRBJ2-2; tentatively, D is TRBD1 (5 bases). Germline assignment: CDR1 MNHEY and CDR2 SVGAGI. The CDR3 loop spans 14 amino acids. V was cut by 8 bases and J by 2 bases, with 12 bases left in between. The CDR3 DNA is TGTGCCAGCTCCAAGGGGCCTAACACCGGGGAGCTGTTTTTT. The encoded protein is CASSKGPNTGELFF.

The CDR3, as DNA: TGTGCCAGCAGCTTGACAGGGGCTGGCTATGGCTACACCTTC. Protein sequence: CASSLTGAGYGYTF. This chain connects TRBV7-9 to TRBJ1-2; 8 bases match TRBD1. V lost 3 bases to trimming and J lost 4 bases; unmatched junction nucleotides: 4. CDR1 is SEHNR and CDR2 is FQNEAQ in the germline V gene (reference sequence). This CDR3 contains 14 residues.

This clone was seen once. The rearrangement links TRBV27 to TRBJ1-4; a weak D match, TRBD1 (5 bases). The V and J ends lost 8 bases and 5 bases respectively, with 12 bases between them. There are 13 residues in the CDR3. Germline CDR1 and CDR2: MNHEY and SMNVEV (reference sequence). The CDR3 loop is CASGARQNEKLFF. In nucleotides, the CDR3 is TGTGCCAGCGGGGCCCGACAGAATGAAAAACTGTTTTTT. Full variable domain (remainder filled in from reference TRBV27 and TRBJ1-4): EAQVTQNPRYLITVTGKKLTVTCSQNMNHEYMSWYRQDPGLGLRQIYYSMNVEVTDKGDVPEGYKVSRKEKRNFPLILESPSPNQTSLYFCASGARQNEKLFFGSGTQLSVL.

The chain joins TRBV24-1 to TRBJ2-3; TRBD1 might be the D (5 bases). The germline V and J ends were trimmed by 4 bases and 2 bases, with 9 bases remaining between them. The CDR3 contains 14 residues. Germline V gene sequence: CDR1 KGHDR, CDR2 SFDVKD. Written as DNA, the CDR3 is TGTGCCACCAGTGAAACAGGCTACACAGATACGCAGTATTTT. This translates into CATSETGYTDTQYF.

Written as DNA, the CDR3 is TGTGCCAGTAGCTTACAGGGGGTTAATGAAAAACTGTTTTTT. Its protein is CASSLQGVNEKLFF. V gene TRBV19 combines with J gene TRBJ1-4, with 8 bases identical to TRBD1. This CDR3 is built from 14 residues. The germline CDR1 and CDR2 sequences are LNHDA and SQIVND (reference sequence). The J segment lost 4 bases and the V segment lost 6 bases, leaving 4 bases of the junction unmatched.

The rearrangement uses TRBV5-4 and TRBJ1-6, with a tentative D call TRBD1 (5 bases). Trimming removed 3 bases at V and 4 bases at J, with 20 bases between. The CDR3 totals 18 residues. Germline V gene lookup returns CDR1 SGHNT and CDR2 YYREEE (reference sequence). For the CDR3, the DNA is TGTGCCAGCAGCTCCTCGTGGGGGGGACCGCTATATAATTCACCCCTCCACTTT. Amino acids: CASSSSWGGPLYNSPLHF.

The CDR3 spells CSGGVGGVYQETQYF. The CDR3 nucleotides are TGCAGCGGGGGGGTCGGCGGGGTGTACCAAGAGACCCAGTACTTC. The chain couples TRBV29-1 to TRBJ2-5, with D maybe TRBD2 (6 bases). This CDR3 has 15 residues. In germline, CDR1 is SQVTM, CDR2 ANQGSEA. V lost 7 bases and J lost 0, with 18 bases in between. The full variable domain, in which reference TRBV29-1 and TRBJ2-5 provide the parts outside the CDR3, is SAVISQKPSRDICQRGTSLTIQCQVDSQVTMMFWYRQQPGQSLTLIATANQGSEATYESGFVIDKFPISRPNLTFSTLTVSNMSPEDSSIYLCSGGVGGVYQETQYFGPGTRLLVL.

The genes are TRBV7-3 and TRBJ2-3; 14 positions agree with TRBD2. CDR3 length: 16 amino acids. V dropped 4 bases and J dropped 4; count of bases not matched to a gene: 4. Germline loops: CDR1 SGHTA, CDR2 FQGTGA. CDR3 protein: CASSSGLAGAADTQYF. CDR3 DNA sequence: TGTGCCAGCAGCTCGGGACTAGCGGGGGCTGCAGATACGCAGTATTTT. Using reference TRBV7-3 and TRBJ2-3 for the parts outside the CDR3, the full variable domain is GAGVSQTPSNKVTEKGKYVELRCDPISGHTALYWYRQSLGQGPEFLIYFQGTGAADDSGLPNDRFFAVRPEGSVSTLKIQRTERGDSAVYLCASSSGLAGAADTQYFGPGTRLTVL.

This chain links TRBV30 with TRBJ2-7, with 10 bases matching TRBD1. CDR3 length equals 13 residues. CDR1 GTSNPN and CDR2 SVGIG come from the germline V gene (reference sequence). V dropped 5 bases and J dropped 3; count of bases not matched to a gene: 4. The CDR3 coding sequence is TGTGCCTGGGGGACAGGGGTAGACTACGAGCAGTACTTC. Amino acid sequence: CAWGTGVDYEQYF.

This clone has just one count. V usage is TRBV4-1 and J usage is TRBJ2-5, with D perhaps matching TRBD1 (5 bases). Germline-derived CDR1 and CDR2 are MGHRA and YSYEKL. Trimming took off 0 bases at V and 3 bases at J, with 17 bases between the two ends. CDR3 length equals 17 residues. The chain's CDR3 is CASSQEGRVGAKETQYF. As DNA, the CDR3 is TGCGCCAGCAGCCAAGAGGGCAGGGTCGGTGCAAAAGAGACCCAGTACTTC.

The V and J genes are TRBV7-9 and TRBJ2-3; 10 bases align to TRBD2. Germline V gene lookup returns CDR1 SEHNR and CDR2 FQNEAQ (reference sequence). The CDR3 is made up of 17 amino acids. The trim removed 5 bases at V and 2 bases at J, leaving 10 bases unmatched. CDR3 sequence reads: CASSPGSGGDPTDTQYF. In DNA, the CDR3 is TGTGCCAGCAGCCCAGGGAGCGGGGGGGATCCCACAGATACGCAGTATTTT.

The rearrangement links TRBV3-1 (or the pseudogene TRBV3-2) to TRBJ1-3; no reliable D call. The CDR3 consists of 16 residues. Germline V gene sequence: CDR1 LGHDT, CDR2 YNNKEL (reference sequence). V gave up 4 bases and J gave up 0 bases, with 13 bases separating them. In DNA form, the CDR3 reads TGTGCCAGCAGCCCCGCAGGTAGAAGCTCTGGAAACACCATATATTTT. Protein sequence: CASSPAGRSSGNTIYF.

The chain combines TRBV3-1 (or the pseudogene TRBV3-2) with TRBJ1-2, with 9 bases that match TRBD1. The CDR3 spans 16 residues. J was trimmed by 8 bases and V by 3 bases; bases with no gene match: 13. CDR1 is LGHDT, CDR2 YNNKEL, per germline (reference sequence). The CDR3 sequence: CASSHLYTGTGKGYTF. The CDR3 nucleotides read TGTGCCAGCAGCCACCTATATACCGGGACAGGGAAGGGCTACACCTTC.